What follows are 17 T cell receptor beta chains derived from one specimen sequenced in a study of beta chain features in type 1 diabetes. Every isolated RNA sample was fully reverse transcribed, so sequencing captured expressed TCRB transcripts. Assay: immunoSEQ multiplex PCR; the TCRdb copy retains only in-frame clones and omits some. Of 390,000 or so clones in the sample, over 11% were seen once. Sequenced material: naive CD4+ T cells from blood. The receptors here all came from a man aged 25-40 years in good health.

This clone was found a few times. The V call is TRBV29-1, the J call TRBJ1-4; TRBD1 agrees at 7 bases. The CDR3 contains 16 residues. Germline CDR1 reads SQVTM; CDR2 reads ANQGSEA. V dropped 6 bases and J dropped 0; count of bases not matched to a gene: 10. CDR3 bases: TGCAGCGTCAAGACAGGGCGGCGGGCAACTAATGAAAAACTGTTTTTT. Translated: CSVKTGRRATNEKLFF.

The J gene is TRBJ2-1, the V gene TRBV29-1; TRBD1 matches 8 bases. The germline V gene has CDR1 SQVTM and CDR2 ANQGSEA. The CDR3 is 13 amino acids. With V trimmed by 7 bases and J by 1 base, 3 bases remained unmatched. Written as DNA, the CDR3 is TGCAGCGCGACAGGGGATTCCTACAATGAGCAGTTCTTC. Translated: CSATGDSYNEQFF.

V and J are TRBV9 and TRBJ2-2, with no clear D. Germline V CDR1 and CDR2: SGDLS, YYNGEE. Trimming pared 2 bases from V and 6 bases from J, leaving 11 bases between. CDR3 size: 14 residues. CDR3 nucleotide sequence: TGTGCCAGCAGCGTGATGGTGGAATCCGGGGAGCTGTTTTTT. This gives the protein CASSVMVESGELFF.

This chain connects TRBV23-1 to TRBJ2-7; 13 positions agree with TRBD2. TRBV23-1 is an ORF, with its function uncertain. After removal of 0 bases from V and 6 bases from J, the junction contained 20 bases not matched to a gene. This CDR3 is 21 amino acids long. CDR3 DNA: TGCGCCAGCAGTCAATCGGGACTAGCGGGGTTAAAACGAGGTTTCTTTCGCGAGCAGTACTTC. Its protein product is CASSQSGLAGLKRGFFREQYF.

This clone was observed a handful of times. This chain's CDR3 is CASSSTDRGVKSEQFF. The CDR3 nucleotides are TGTGCCAGCAGCTCAACCGACAGGGGGGTCAAGTCTGAGCAGTTCTTC. V is TRBV7-9 and J is TRBJ2-1, with 9 bases matching TRBD1. The ends lost 4 bases at V and 9 bases at J; junction bases unmatched: 13. The germline CDR1 and CDR2 sequences are SEHNR and FQNEAQ (reference sequence). The CDR3 is made up of 16 amino acids.

The CDR3 DNA follows: TGTGCCAGCTCACTCATCGGGGGGGCCGGGAGAGAGACCCAGTACTTC. It specifies CASSLIGGAGRETQYF. This rearrangement joins TRBV18 to TRBJ2-5; 8 nucleotides line up with TRBD2. Germline assignment: CDR1 KGHSH and CDR2 LQKENI. The CDR3 is made up of 16 amino acids. The J segment lost 4 bases and the V segment lost 4 bases, leaving 11 bases of the junction unmatched.

This clone was recorded a few times. The gene calls are TRBV29-1 and TRBJ1-5; 9 bases line up with TRBD1. The CDR3 is 13 residues long. In germline, CDR1 is SQVTM, CDR2 ANQGSEA. V dropped 4 bases and J dropped 6; count of bases not matched to a gene: 4. In DNA form, the CDR3 reads TGCAGCGTTGGGGACAGGGTCCGTCAGCCCCAGCATTTT. Protein sequence: CSVGDRVRQPQHF.

This clone has just a few counts. The chain employs TRBV9 and TRBJ1-2; 12 bases align to TRBD1. Germline-derived CDR1 and CDR2 are SGDLS and YYNGEE. Losses at the gene ends were 4 bases for V and 2 bases for J; bases not matched to a gene: 6. There are 16 residues in the CDR3. The CDR3 DNA sequence: TGTGCCAGCAGCCCAACCGGGACAGGGGGCAACTATGGCTACACCTTC. Protein sequence: CASSPTGTGGNYGYTF.

CDR3 nucleotides: TGCGCCAGCAGCCAAGATCACGGCCTTCCACCCCTCCACTTT. Its translation: CASSQDHGLPPLHF. The rearrangement links TRBV4-1 to TRBJ1-6; unclear D gene. Looked up from germline, CDR1 is MGHRA and CDR2 is YSYEKL. This CDR3 region has 14 residues. V lost 0 bases to trimming and J lost 11 bases, with 11 bases between them.

The chain combines TRBV19 with TRBJ1-1; 7 bases align to TRBD1. The junction had 4 bases not matched to a gene; V was cut back by 5 bases and J by 1 base. Germline V gene data show CDR1 as LNHDA and CDR2 as SQIVND (reference sequence). This CDR3 spans 14 amino acids. The CDR3 DNA is TGTGCCAGTAGTGCCGGGACAGAGAACACTGAAGCTTTCTTT. Residues: CASSAGTENTEAFF.

This clone was counted between two and nine times. This sequence joins TRBV19 and TRBJ2-4, with D maybe TRBD2 (5 bases). The germline gives CDR1 LNHDA, CDR2 SQIVND (reference sequence). V was pared by 8 bases and J by 3 bases, with 17 bases between. CDR3 size: 15 residues. CDR3 protein: CASGVGERVKNIQYF. The CDR3 bases are TGTGCCAGTGGAGTCGGGGAGAGGGTCAAAAACATTCAGTACTTC.

This clone has a handful of counts. The chain uses TRBV4-3 and TRBJ2-7; TRBD1 matches at 8 bases. The trim removed 0 bases at V and 3 bases at J, leaving 16 bases unmatched. The germline V gene encodes CDR1 LGHNA and CDR2 YSLEER. The CDR3 extends over 19 amino acids. The CDR3: CASSQDRRQGKGWVYEQYF. The CDR3 nucleotides are TGCGCCAGCAGCCAAGATAGGAGACAGGGGAAAGGTTGGGTCTACGAGCAGTACTTC.

V and J are TRBV2 and TRBJ2-5, with 10 bases identical to TRBD1. Germline CDR1 SNHLY, CDR2 FYNNEI. The CDR3 contains 15 residues. J was trimmed by 2 bases and V by 4 bases; bases with no gene match: 4. The CDR3 sequence: CASSGDRGWQETQYF. CDR3 DNA sequence: TGTGCCAGCAGTGGGGACAGGGGATGGCAAGAGACCCAGTACTTC.

V usage is TRBV5-6 and J usage is TRBJ2-2; 8 bases are shared with TRBD2. In germline, CDR1 is SGHDT, CDR2 YYEEEE. The CDR3 totals 16 residues. Losses at the gene ends were 2 bases for V and 0 bases for J; bases not matched to a gene: 3. CDR3 nucleotides: TGTGCCAGCAGCTTTGAACTAGCGGCGAACACCGGGGAGCTGTTTTTT. This translates into CASSFELAANTGELFF.

The V gene is TRBV7-2, the J gene TRBJ2-7; 10 bases align to TRBD1. Germline loops: CDR1 SGHTA, CDR2 FQGNSA. The CDR3 spans 14 residues. The J segment lost 6 bases and the V segment lost 5 bases, leaving 7 bases of the junction unmatched. The CDR3 protein is CASSRDRGSREQYF. For the CDR3, the DNA is TGTGCCAGCAGCCGGGACAGGGGTAGTCGCGAGCAGTACTTC.

The chain combines TRBV5-1 with TRBJ2-1, with D perhaps TRBD1 (6 bases). Germline lookup yields CDR1 SGHRS and CDR2 YFSETQ. The CDR3 contains 16 residues. The V end was cut by 0 bases, the J end by 4 bases, with 14 bases between. The DNA of the CDR3 is TGCGCCAGCAGCTTGGATTGGGACACCACGTACAATGAGCAGTTCTTC. The encoded protein is CASSLDWDTTYNEQFF. Complete variable domain (other parts from reference TRBV5-1 and TRBJ2-1): KAGVTQTPRYLIKTRGQQVTLSCSPISGHRSVSWYQQTPGQGLQFLFEYFSETQRNKGNFPGRFSGRQFSNSRSEMNVSTLELGDSALYLCASSLDWDTTYNEQFFGPGTRLTVL.

This clone has a handful of counts. This chain links TRBV2 with TRBJ2-1; TRBD2 aligns across 7 bases. The CDR3 spans 16 residues. Germline trimming cut 4 bases from V and 6 bases from J; bases unmatched to any gene: 12. CDR1 and CDR2 from the germline V gene are SNHLY and FYNNEI. The CDR3 nucleotides are TGTGCCAGCAGTGTCGAGTCGCAGCGGGGCTCCAATGAGCAGTTCTTC. Amino acids: CASSVESQRGSNEQFF.